This entry concerns a single T cell receptor beta chain. Other DNA sequences in the sample encode the same CDR3. Per the original methods: Reference gene primer amplification in the assay estimated nucleated cell counts. Some clones are missing from TCRdb's copy, which holds only in-frame ones; the method was immunoSEQ multiplex PCR. Clone size and V and J calls were adopted from that table, with D and trimming inferred from the DNA. This sample carries about 280,000 clones, roughly 91% of them seen once, and the ten largest clones take 1.5% to 2%. Everyone who took part was about 18 to 90 years old, and they came from about two dozen US areas. Two consecutive negative NP/OP PCR tests, clearance, or resolved symptoms defined Cohort 3 recovery. These data originate in a study of blood T cell repertoires in COVID-19. About the study: Whether acute or convalescent, the COVID-19 samples came from the United States, Italy and Spain.

Germline CDR1 reads SGHRS; CDR2 reads YFSETQ. This CDR3 contains 15 residues. Trimming removed 0 bases from V and 4 bases from J; junction bases left unmatched: 1. The specimen sequenced was PBMCs or T cells enriched from blood (not recorded which). The chain combines TRBV5-1 with TRBJ2-1; 10 positions agree with TRBD2. This sequence was found in a woman aged 60 to 75 who had recovered from COVID-19. The CDR3 DNA follows: TGCGCCAGCAGCTTGGGGACTAGCGGATACAATGAGCAGTTCTTC. Translated: CASSLGTSGYNEQFF.